This paragraph covers one T cell receptor (beta chain) sequence. What it binds is not known. The data were obtained in a study of radiotherapy plus CTLA-4 blockade in lung cancer. General study results and limits: Reported findings show early blood T cell clone dynamics, with interferon-beta, best predicted response.

Profiled with immunoSEQ multiplex PCR; TCRdb holds only in-frame clones, not every one. The data contain 85,000 to 95,000 clones, around 80% of them seen just once; the ten biggest clones take up about 25%. Germline lookup yields CDR1 SGHDT and CDR2 YYEEEE. The CDR3 consists of 15 residues. V dropped 0 bases and J dropped 4; count of bases not matched to a gene: 1. CTLA-4 blockade with ipilimumab, together with focal radiation, was given to patients with chemo-refractory metastatic non-small-cell lung cancer. The chain uses TRBV5-6 and TRBJ2-7, with 13 bases that match TRBD2. The TCR was taken from a human donor with non-small cell lung cancer that progressed on radiotherapy plus ipilimumab. Sequencing used peripheral blood, obtained from a patient treated with radiotherapy plus ipilimumab. This CDR3 is CASSLATSGRYEQYV. The CDR3 bases are TGTGCCAGCAGCTTGGCGACTAGCGGGAGGTACGAGCAGTACGTC.